There are a few counts of the clone carrying this TCR beta chain. V was cut by 5 bases and J by 0 bases, with 14 bases left in between. Germline CDR1 and CDR2: SGHTA and FQGNSA. The CDR3 sequence is 15 residues long. Time point in this sample: patch test 3, about 24 weeks after DPC sensitization. Treatment in this sample: therapeutic diphenylcyclopropenone sensitization with weekly scalp DPC. This sample stems from a study of human T cells and chemical hapten exposure. About the research overall: DPC 0.01% went on the upper back by patch test, with reading at 6 days. Mostly female patients had alopecia areata, totalis or universalis.

MiXCR, run by TCRdb on the RACE reads, gives a single entry per CDR3 protein. The data contain about 190,000 distinct CDR3 sequences, around 25% of them singletons. This sequence joins TRBV7-2 and TRBJ2-7; D may correspond to TRBD1 or TRBD2 (5 bases each). Sample: whole blood, taken in connection with sensitization to the hapten diphenylcyclopropenone (DPC). This receptor was taken from a woman aged 40 to 49 with alopecia areata. Some clones in this sample may be carry-over from other donors' samples. CDR3 DNA sequence: TGTGCCAGCAGCGTTCCCGGGGCCATCTCCTACGAGCAGTACTTC. Translation gives CASSVPGAISYEQYF.